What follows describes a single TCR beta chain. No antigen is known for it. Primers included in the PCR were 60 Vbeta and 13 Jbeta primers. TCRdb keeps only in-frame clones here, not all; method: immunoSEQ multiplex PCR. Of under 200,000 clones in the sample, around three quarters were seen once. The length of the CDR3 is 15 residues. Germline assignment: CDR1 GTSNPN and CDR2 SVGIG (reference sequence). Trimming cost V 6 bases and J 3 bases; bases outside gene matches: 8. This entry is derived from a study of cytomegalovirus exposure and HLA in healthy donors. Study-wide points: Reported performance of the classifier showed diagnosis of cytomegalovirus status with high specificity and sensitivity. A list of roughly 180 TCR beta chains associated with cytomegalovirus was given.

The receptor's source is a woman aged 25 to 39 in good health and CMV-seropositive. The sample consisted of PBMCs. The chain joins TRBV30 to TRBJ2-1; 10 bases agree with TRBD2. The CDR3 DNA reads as TGTGCCTGCCAAACAGGACTAGCGGTCTACAATGAGCAGTTCTTC. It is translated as CACQTGLAVYNEQFF.